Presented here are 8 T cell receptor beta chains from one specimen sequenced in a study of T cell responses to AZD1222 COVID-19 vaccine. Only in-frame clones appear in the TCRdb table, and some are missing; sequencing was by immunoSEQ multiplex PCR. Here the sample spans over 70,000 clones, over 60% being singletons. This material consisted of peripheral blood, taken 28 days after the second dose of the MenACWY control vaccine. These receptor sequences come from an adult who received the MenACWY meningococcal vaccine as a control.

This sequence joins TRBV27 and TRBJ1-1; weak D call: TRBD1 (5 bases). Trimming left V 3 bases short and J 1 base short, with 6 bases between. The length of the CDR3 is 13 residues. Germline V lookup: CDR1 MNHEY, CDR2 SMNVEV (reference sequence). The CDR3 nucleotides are TGTGCCAGCAGTTTTGACAGGAACACTGAAGCTTTCTTT. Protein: CASSFDRNTEAFF.

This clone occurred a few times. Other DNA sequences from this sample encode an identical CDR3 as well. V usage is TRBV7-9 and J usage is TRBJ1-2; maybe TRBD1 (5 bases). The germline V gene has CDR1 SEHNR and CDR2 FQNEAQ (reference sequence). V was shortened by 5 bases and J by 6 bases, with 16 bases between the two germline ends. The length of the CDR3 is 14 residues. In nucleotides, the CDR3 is TGTGCCAGCAGCCCGCTCGGGGGGTCTAATGGCTACACCTTC. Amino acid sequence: CASSPLGGSNGYTF. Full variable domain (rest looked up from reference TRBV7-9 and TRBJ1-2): DTGVSQNPRHKITKRGQNVTFRCDPISEHNRLYWYRQTLGQGPEFLTYFQNEAQLEKSRLLSDRFSAERPKGSFSTLEIQRTEQGDSAMYLCASSPLGGSNGYTFGSGTRLTVV.

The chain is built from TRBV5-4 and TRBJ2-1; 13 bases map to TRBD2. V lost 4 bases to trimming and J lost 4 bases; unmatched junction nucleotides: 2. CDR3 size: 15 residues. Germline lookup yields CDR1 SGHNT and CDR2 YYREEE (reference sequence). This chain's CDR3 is CASSRTSGSYNEQFF. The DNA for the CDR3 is TGTGCCAGCAGCCGGACTAGCGGGAGTTACAATGAGCAGTTCTTC.

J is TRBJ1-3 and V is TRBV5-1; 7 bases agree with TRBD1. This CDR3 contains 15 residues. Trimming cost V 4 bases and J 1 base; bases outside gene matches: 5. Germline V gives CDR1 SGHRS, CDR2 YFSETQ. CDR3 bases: TGCGCCAGCAGCCCCGGGACAGCTTCTGGAAACACCATATATTTT. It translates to CASSPGTASGNTIYF. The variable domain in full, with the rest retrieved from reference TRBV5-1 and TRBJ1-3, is KAGVTQTPRYLIKTRGQQVTLSCSPISGHRSVSWYQQTPGQGLQFLFEYFSETQRNKGNFPGRFSGRQFSNSRSEMNVSTLELGDSALYLCASSPGTASGNTIYFGEGSWLTVV.

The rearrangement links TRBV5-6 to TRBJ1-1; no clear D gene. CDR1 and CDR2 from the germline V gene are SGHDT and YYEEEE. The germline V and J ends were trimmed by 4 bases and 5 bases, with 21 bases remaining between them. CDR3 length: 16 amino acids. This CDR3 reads CASSTYLARLGTEAFF. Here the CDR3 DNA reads TGTGCCAGCAGCACTTATTTGGCTCGGTTGGGTACTGAAGCTTTCTTT.

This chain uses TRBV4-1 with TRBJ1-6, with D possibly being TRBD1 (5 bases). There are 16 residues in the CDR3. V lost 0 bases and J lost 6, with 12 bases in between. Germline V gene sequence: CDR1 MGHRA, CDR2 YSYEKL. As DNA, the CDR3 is TGCGCCAGCAGCCAAGATTCGGGGGTCGGTAATTCACCCCTCCACTTT. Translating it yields CASSQDSGVGNSPLHF.

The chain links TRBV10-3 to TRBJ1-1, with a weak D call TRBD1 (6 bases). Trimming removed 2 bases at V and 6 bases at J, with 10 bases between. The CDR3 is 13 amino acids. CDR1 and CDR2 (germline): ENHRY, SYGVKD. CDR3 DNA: TGTGCCATCAGTGAGAGGGGGAAGGCTGAAGCTTTCTTT. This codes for CAISERGKAEAFF.

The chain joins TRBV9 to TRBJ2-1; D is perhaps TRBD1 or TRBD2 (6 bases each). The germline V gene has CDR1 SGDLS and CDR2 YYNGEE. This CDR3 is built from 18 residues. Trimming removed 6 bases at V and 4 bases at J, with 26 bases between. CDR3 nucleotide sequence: TGTGCCAGCACCCTAGCGCCCGGGGGCCCTTCCTTATACAATGAGCAGTTCTTC. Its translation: CASTLAPGGPSLYNEQFF.